Listed below are T cell receptor beta chains from one sample, sequenced in a study of blood T cells in healthy people across ages. TCRdb re-analysed the 5' RACE reads in MiXCR, keeping a single row per CDR3 protein. The table includes about 1.7 million distinct CDR3 sequences, roughly 27% detected once. The specimen was blood. The source is a young woman in good health. Both conserved end residues are part of each CDR3. The D gene is left open where the match is weak. Expanded clones get a size class; other rows say once, few or many, or leave the size out.

V: TRBV28
size: .
J: TRBJ2-1
D: TRBD1
CDR3: CASDRPGQAYNEQFF
DNA: TGTGCCAGCGACCGGCCGGGACAGGCTTACAATGAGCAGTTCTTC

V: TRBV7-2
size: .
J: TRBJ1-1
D: .
CDR3: CASSLGSFIPEAFF
DNA: TGTGCCAGCAGCTTAGGGAGTTTCATTCCTGAAGCTTTCTTT

V: TRBV3-1
size: many
J: TRBJ2-7
D: TRBD1
CDR3: CASSRQTGFTEQYF
DNA: TGTGCCAGCAGCCGGCAGACAGGGTTCACCGAGCAGTACTTC

V: TRBV5-1
size: .
J: TRBJ2-3
D: .
CDR3: CASSPSGQNTDTQYF
DNA: TGCGCCAGCAGCCCCTCCGGACAGAACACAGATACGCAGTATTTT

V: TRBV7-9
size: .
J: TRBJ2-1
D: .
CDR3: CASSSTVSTSSYNEQFF
DNA: TGTGCCAGCAGCTCGACGGTTAGCACGAGCTCCTACAATGAGCAGTTCTTC

V: TRBV6-5
size: few
J: TRBJ2-7
D: TRBD2
CDR3: CANSYLGTSGEQYF
DNA: TGTGCCAACAGTTACCTTGGGACTAGTGGCGAGCAGTACTTC

V: TRBV5-1
size: many
J: TRBJ2-3
D: .
CDR3: CASSQDDTQYF
DNA: TGCGCCAGCAGCCAGGATGATACGCAGTATTTT

V: TRBV20-1
size: once
J: TRBJ2-3
D: .
CDR3: CSAHRVEVGQYF
DNA: TGCAGTGCCCACCGGGTCGAGGTAGGGCAGTATTTT

V: TRBV29-1
size: .
J: TRBJ2-3
D: .
CDR3: CSVAGTEVKDTQYF
DNA: TGCAGCGTTGCCGGGACCGAGGTCAAAGATACGCAGTATTTT

V: TRBV2
size: .
J: TRBJ2-5
D: .
CDR3: CASSGALQETQYF
DNA: TGTGCCAGCAGTGGGGCTCTTCAAGAGACCCAGTACTTC

V: TRBV20-1
size: .
J: TRBJ2-1
D: TRBD1
CDR3: CSARERDRVLYERFF
DNA: TGCAGTGCTAGAGAACGGGACAGGGTCCTGTATGAGCGGTTCTTC

V: TRBV7-2
size: once
J: TRBJ2-5
D: .
CDR3: CASIPSGGRLETQYF
DNA: TGTGCCAGCATCCCCTCGGGGGGCCGGCTCGAGACCCAGTACTTC

V: TRBV27
size: .
J: TRBJ2-7
D: TRBD1
CDR3: CASSRDRTGEGYEQYF
DNA: TGTGCCAGCAGCCGGGACCGGACAGGGGAAGGCTACGAGCAGTACTTC

V: TRBV7-9
size: .
J: TRBJ2-7
D: TRBD2
CDR3: CASSRGDYYEQYF
DNA: TGTGCCAGCAGCCGAGGGGACTACTACGAGCAGTACTTC

V: TRBV29-1
size: .
J: TRBJ2-7
D: .
CDR3: CSVPGRGLEQYF
DNA: TGCAGCGTCCCCGGACGCGGCCTCGAGCAGTACTTC

V: TRBV4-1
size: few
J: TRBJ1-1
D: .
CDR3: CASSQLGALRAFF
DNA: TGCGCCAGCAGCCAGCTAGGAGCCTTGAGGGCTTTCTTT

V: TRBV7-9
size: .
J: TRBJ1-1
D: .
CDR3: CASSLASGPITEAFF
DNA: TGTGCCAGCAGCTTAGCATCGGGACCTATCACTGAAGCTTTCTTT

V: TRBV2
size: many
J: TRBJ2-4
D: TRBD2
CDR3: CASSPPVGGGAATKNIQYF
DNA: TGTGCCAGCAGTCCACCGGTTGGCGGGGGGGCCGCGACCAAAAACATTCAGTACTTC

V: TRBV2
size: .
J: TRBJ1-1
D: .
CDR3: CASLGSSEAFF
DNA: TGTGCCAGCTTGGGGTCATCTGAAGCTTTCTTT

V: TRBV4-2
size: many
J: TRBJ2-1
D: TRBD2
CDR3: CASSRIVGTMYEQFF
DNA: TGTGCCAGCAGCCGCATCGTCGGGACTATGTATGAGCAGTTCTTC

V: TRBV20-1
size: many
J: TRBJ2-5
D: TRBD2
CDR3: CSARDAGLAGQETQYF
DNA: TGCAGTGCTAGAGATGCCGGATTAGCGGGACAAGAGACCCAGTACTTC

V: TRBV18
size: .
J: TRBJ1-1
D: TRBD1
CDR3: CASSRTGQGATEAFF
DNA: TGTGCCAGCTCACGAACGGGACAGGGGGCTACTGAAGCTTTCTTT

V: TRBV5-1
size: few
J: TRBJ1-1
D: TRBD1
CDR3: CASREGTGGTEAFF
DNA: TGCGCCAGCAGGGAGGGGACAGGGGGGACTGAAGCTTTCTTT

V: TRBV7-9
size: many
J: TRBJ2-4
D: TRBD1
CDR3: CASSLATGFKNIQYF
DNA: TGTGCCAGCAGCTTGGCGACAGGGTTCAAAAACATTCAGTACTTC

V: TRBV19
size: .
J: TRBJ2-7
D: .
CDR3: CASSIEYGRKQYF
DNA: TGTGCCAGTAGTATAGAATACGGGAGAAAGCAGTACTTC

V: TRBV4-1
size: few
J: TRBJ1-1
D: .
CDR3: CASSQANSAGAFF
DNA: TGCGCCAGCAGCCAAGCGAATTCCGCCGGAGCTTTCTTT

V: TRBV6-2/TRBV6-3
size: .
J: TRBJ1-2
D: TRBD1
CDR3: CASSYGDRLNYGYTF
DNA: TGTGCCAGCAGTTATGGGGACAGACTCAACTATGGCTACACCTTC

V: TRBV29-1
size: once
J: TRBJ1-1
D: .
CDR3: CSVEGVKGTEAFF
DNA: TGCAGCGTTGAGGGGGTCAAAGGCACTGAAGCTTTCTTT

V: TRBV3-1
size: few
J: TRBJ1-1
D: .
CDR3: CASRAISQNTEAFF
DNA: TGTGCCAGCAGAGCAATAAGTCAGAACACTGAAGCTTTCTTT

V: TRBV12-3/TRBV12-4
size: many
J: TRBJ2-5
D: .
CDR3: CASSPTNSQETQYF
DNA: TGTGCCAGCAGTCCGACAAACTCCCAAGAGACCCAGTACTTC

V: TRBV5-1
size: many
J: TRBJ1-5
D: TRBD1
CDR3: CASSPDRGDQPQHF
DNA: TGCGCCAGCAGCCCGGACAGGGGCGATCAGCCCCAGCATTTT

V: TRBV11-2
size: many
J: TRBJ2-7
D: .
CDR3: CASSLDLGRAGYEQYF
DNA: TGTGCCAGCAGCTTAGATCTGGGCAGGGCTGGATACGAGCAGTACTTC

V: TRBV20-1
size: .
J: TRBJ2-1
D: TRBD1
CDR3: CSTRVVTGAPFNEQFF
DNA: TGCAGTACTAGAGTTGTAACAGGGGCCCCATTCAATGAGCAGTTCTTC

V: TRBV28
size: many
J: TRBJ2-7
D: .
CDR3: CASSLINGQRGEQYF
DNA: TGTGCCAGCAGTTTAATCAACGGCCAGAGGGGAGAGCAGTACTTC

V: TRBV5-1
size: few
J: TRBJ1-1
D: TRBD1
CDR3: CASSPTTGARNTEAFF
DNA: TGCGCCAGCAGCCCGACCACAGGGGCGAGGAACACTGAAGCTTTCTTT

V: TRBV20-1
size: .
J: TRBJ2-3
D: TRBD2
CDR3: CSARASGIDDTQYF
DNA: TGCAGTGCTAGAGCCAGCGGGATTGACGATACGCAGTATTTT

V: TRBV5-1
size: once
J: TRBJ1-4
D: .
CDR3: CASSFQGLATNEKLFF
DNA: TGCGCCAGCAGCTTCCAGGGCCTTGCAACTAATGAAAAACTGTTTTTT

V: TRBV7-9
size: few
J: TRBJ1-5
D: TRBD1
CDR3: CASSSTGNEQPQHF
DNA: TGTGCCAGCAGCTCGACAGGGAACGAGCAGCCCCAGCATTTT

V: TRBV20-1
size: .
J: TRBJ2-7
D: TRBD2
CDR3: CSVSGRGVEQYF
DNA: TGCAGTGTCAGCGGGAGGGGGGTCGAGCAGTACTTC

V: TRBV13
size: .
J: TRBJ1-1
D: .
CDR3: CASSYFSGSDAFF
DNA: TGTGCCAGCAGCTACTTCTCGGGGTCGGATGCTTTCTTT

V: TRBV21-1
size: .
J: TRBJ2-7
D: .
CDR3: CASSKVRPYEQYF
DNA: TGTGCCAGCAGCAAAGTGAGGCCTTACGAGCAGTACTTC

V: TRBV20-1
size: few
J: TRBJ2-1
D: TRBD2
CDR3: CSAGAGASYNEQFF
DNA: TGCAGTGCTGGAGCGGGGGCTTCCTACAATGAGCAGTTCTTC

V: TRBV11-1
size: .
J: TRBJ2-1
D: .
CDR3: CASSLVELTVSHNEQFF
DNA: TGTGCCAGCAGCTTAGTCGAGCTAACGGTTAGCCACAATGAGCAGTTCTTC

V: TRBV12-3/TRBV12-4
size: many
J: TRBJ2-7
D: TRBD2
CDR3: CASSLVAGGVYEQYF
DNA: TGTGCCAGCAGTTTAGTAGCGGGGGGCGTATACGAGCAGTACTTC

V: TRBV4-2
size: .
J: TRBJ2-1
D: .
CDR3: CASSPFSHDNEQFF
DNA: TGTGCCAGCAGCCCCTTCTCCCATGACAATGAGCAGTTCTTC